This entry describes one TCR beta chain. The CDR3 covers 14 residues. Trimming pared 3 bases from V and 4 bases from J, leaving 7 bases between. The germline V gene encodes CDR1 MGHDK and CDR2 SYGVNS. The data belong to a study of blood T cell repertoires in COVID-19. Clones were read by immunoSEQ multiplex PCR, and TCRdb kept only the in-frame ones, dropping some. This table has roughly 330,000 clones, about 83% appearing once. The TCR sequence derives from a woman aged 50 to 60 with acute or convalescent COVID-19. The chain recombines TRBV25-1 with TRBJ1-6; tentative D call: TRBD1 (6 bases). The specimen was peripheral blood. The CDR3 loop reads CASSEGTYNSPLHF. The CDR3 DNA is TGTGCCAGCAGTGAGGGGACATATAATTCACCCCTCCACTTT.